Listed here are 9 T cell receptor beta chains from one sample, sequenced in a study of vaccination effects on CD4 cells after COVID-19. Their antigens remain unidentified. Expansion with viral peptide pools was applied to antigen-specific CD4+ T cells by the ViraFEST assay prior to sequencing. Once cultured for approximately ten days, the cells underwent separation to obtain CD4+ T cells. Either the mRNA-1273 or the BNT162b2 vaccine was given to participants as two doses. Clones were read by immunoSEQ multiplex PCR, and TCRdb kept only the in-frame ones, dropping some. The sample carries 65,000 to 95,000 clones, roughly 73% recorded once. Sequenced material: CD4+ T cells from PBMCs cultured with HCoV-OC43 spike peptides, taken after COVID-19 vaccination. Subset here: HCoV-OC43 spike overlapping peptide pool stimulation. The receptors come from a human donor who received a COVID-19 vaccine.

The rearrangement links TRBV3-1 (or the pseudogene TRBV3-2) to TRBJ2-7, with 7 nucleotides matching TRBD1. The germline gives CDR1 LGHDT, CDR2 YNNKEL (reference sequence). This CDR3 has 15 amino acids. The V gene end was trimmed by 1 base and the J gene end by 2 bases; junction bases not matched to a gene: 5. This chain's CDR3 is CASSQGPGGTYEQYV. In DNA form, the CDR3 reads TGTGCCAGCAGCCAAGGACCAGGGGGTACCTACGAGCAGTACGTC.

CDR3 nucleotides: TGTGCCAGCATGTATCGGGCCTCTGGGGCCAACGTCCTGACTTTC. This gives the protein CASMYRASGANVLTF. The chain is built from TRBV5-6 and TRBJ2-6; D is unresolved. V gave up 6 bases and J gave up 0 bases, with 10 bases separating them. This CDR3 is 15 amino acids long. CDR1 is SGHDT, CDR2 YYEEEE, per germline.

This clone was recorded once. This sequence joins TRBV6-1 and TRBJ2-6; D possibly uses TRBD1 or TRBD2 (6 bases each). The CDR3 sequence is 17 residues long. The germline V gene has CDR1 MNHNS and CDR2 SASEGT. Trimming cost V 1 base and J 3 bases, with 13 bases left between them. The CDR3 here is CASSEVGGSSGANVLTF. CDR3 nucleotide sequence: TGTGCCAGCAGTGAAGTAGGGGGGTCCAGTGGGGCCAACGTCCTGACTTTC.

The chain recombines TRBV6-2 or TRBV6-3 with TRBJ2-7; 7 bases match TRBD1. The CDR3 totals 14 residues. Losses at the gene ends were 2 bases for V and 4 bases for J; bases not matched to a gene: 5. Germline V CDR1 and CDR2: MNHEY, SVGEGT. CDR3 coding DNA: TGTGCCAGCAGTTACGAACAGGGGTTGTACGAGCAGTACGTC. Encoded protein: CASSYEQGLYEQYV.

Written as DNA, the CDR3 is TGTGCCTCCTCGGGGGGGGGCCGAACCGGGGAGCTGTTTTTT. Translated: CASSGGGRTGELFF. This rearrangement joins TRBV5-4 to TRBJ2-2; the match to TRBD2 covers 8 bases. The CDR3 spans 14 residues. Germline V gives CDR1 SGHNT, CDR2 YYREEE (reference sequence). The V segment lost 10 bases and the J segment 5 bases; nucleotides outside the gene matches: 10.

A few counts support this clone. Here the CDR3 reads CASSGGNLGYGYTF. The CDR3 DNA is TGCGCCAGCAGCGGTGGGAATTTGGGTTATGGCTACACCTTC. The chain recombines TRBV5-1 with TRBJ1-2; D is unclear. The germline CDR1 and CDR2 sequences are SGHRS and YFSETQ. This CDR3 contains 14 residues. V was shortened by 4 bases and J by 5 bases, with 15 bases between the two germline ends.

This clone has only a few counts. The chain links TRBV2 to TRBJ1-5; tentative D call: TRBD1 (6 bases). The CDR3 has 13 residues. CDR1 SNHLY and CDR2 FYNNEI come from the germline V gene. Trimming took 8 bases from V and 7 from J, leaving 15 bases between them. The CDR3 DNA reads as TGTGCCAGCGCGGACAGCTTGGGGCAGCCCCAGCATTTT. It specifies CASADSLGQPQHF.

The chain couples TRBV30 to TRBJ1-3; unclear D gene. Looked up from germline, CDR1 is GTSNPN and CDR2 is SVGIG (reference sequence). This CDR3 is built from 16 residues. Trimming removed 3 bases at V and 0 bases at J, with 15 bases between. The CDR3 DNA reads TGTGCCTGGAGCGTCGGACGGAGCAACTCTGGAAACACCATATATTTT. It encodes CAWSVGRSNSGNTIYF.

The rearrangement joins TRBV19 to TRBJ1-2, with 7 nucleotides matching TRBD1. Germline lookup yields CDR1 LNHDA and CDR2 SQIVND (reference sequence). Losses at the gene ends were 4 bases for V and 4 bases for J; bases not matched to a gene: 9. The CDR3 has 15 residues. The CDR3 region has the DNA TGTGCCAGTAGTACCCTGGAGGGGGCAGCCTATGGCTACACCTTC. Translation gives CASSTLEGAAYGYTF.